The entry that follows covers one T cell receptor (beta chain) sequence. This sample stems from a study of blood T cell repertoires in COVID-19. For the study at large: Sample material is recorded as cDNA or gDNA derived from T cells, B-cell-depleted T cells, or PBMCs.

Between the trimmed V and J ends, which lost 4 bases and 4 bases, there was a span of 15 bases. The CDR3 covers 15 residues. CDR1 is WNHNN and CDR2 is SYGVQD in the germline V gene (reference sequence). Original handling: Scientists estimated how many nucleated cells there were by amplifying reference gene primers. The assay was immunoSEQ multiplex PCR, and TCRdb's table has in-frame clones only and misses some. V, J and clone size are those of that table, while D and trimming were read from the DNA. The repertoire has some 42,000 clones, 80% to 90% of them found once; the top ten carry around 13%. The TCR sequence derives from a woman aged 70-85 years in a cohort sampled during active COVID-19. Source material: peripheral blood. The rearrangement joins TRBV10-1 to TRBJ2-3; possibly TRBD2 for D (5 bases). CDR3 nucleotide sequence: TGCGCCAGCAGTGGGGGAGTGGGCCACCCAGATACGCAGTATTTT. This encodes CASSGGVGHPDTQYF.